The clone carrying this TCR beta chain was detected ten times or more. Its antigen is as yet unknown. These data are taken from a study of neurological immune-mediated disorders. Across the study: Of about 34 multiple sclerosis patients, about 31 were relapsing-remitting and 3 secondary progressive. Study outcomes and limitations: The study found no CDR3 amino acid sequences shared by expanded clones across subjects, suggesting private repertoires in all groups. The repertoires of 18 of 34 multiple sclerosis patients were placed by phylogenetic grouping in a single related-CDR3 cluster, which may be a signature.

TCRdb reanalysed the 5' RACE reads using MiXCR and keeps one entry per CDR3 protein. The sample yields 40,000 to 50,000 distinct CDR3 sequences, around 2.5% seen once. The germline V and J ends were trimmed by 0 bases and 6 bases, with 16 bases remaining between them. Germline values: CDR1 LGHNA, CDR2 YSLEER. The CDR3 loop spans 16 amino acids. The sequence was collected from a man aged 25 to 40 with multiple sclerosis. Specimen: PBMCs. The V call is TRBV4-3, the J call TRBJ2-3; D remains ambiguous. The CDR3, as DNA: TGCGCCAGCAGCCAAGATTTGGGTGGGGTCTTGGATACGCAGTATTTT. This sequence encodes CASSQDLGGVLDTQYF.